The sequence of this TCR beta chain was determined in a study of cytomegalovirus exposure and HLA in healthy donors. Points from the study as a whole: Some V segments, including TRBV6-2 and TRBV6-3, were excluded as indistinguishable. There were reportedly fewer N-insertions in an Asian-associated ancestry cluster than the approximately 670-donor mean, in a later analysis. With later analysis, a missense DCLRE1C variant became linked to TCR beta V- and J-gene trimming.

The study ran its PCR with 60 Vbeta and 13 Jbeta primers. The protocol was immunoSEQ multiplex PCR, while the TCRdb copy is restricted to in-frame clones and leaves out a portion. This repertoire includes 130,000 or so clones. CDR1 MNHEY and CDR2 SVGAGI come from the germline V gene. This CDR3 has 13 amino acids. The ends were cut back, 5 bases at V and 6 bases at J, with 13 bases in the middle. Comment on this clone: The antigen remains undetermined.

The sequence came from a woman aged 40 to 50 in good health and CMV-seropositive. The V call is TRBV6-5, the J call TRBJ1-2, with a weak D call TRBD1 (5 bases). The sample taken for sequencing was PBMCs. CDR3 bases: TGTGCCAGCAGTCTTCAGGGCGTCGATGGCTACACCTTC. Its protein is CASSLQGVDGYTF.